The T cell receptor (beta chain) under discussion was sequenced for a study of CD8 T cells in ankylosing spondylitis. Findings and limits, study-wide: A motif in TCR beta, a set of under 10 highly homologous variants, appeared characteristic of ankylosing spondylitis blood.

Quantitative 5'-RACE with molecular barcodes was used to make the TCR beta libraries. TCRdb re-called the 5' RACE reads with MiXCR, one entry per CDR3 protein. The sample comprises fewer than 550,000 distinct CDR3 sequences, 5.3% of which are singletons, and roughly 3.2% rests with the top ten. This clonotype came up many times. Antigen unknown. The CDR3 has 17 residues. Trimming took 4 bases from V and 2 from J; bases not matched to a gene: 5. The TCR originated in a male donor with ankylosing spondylitis. The rearrangement uses TRBV12-3 or TRBV12-4 and TRBJ2-3; TRBD2 matches at 14 bases. The sequenced sample consisted of blood, either unsorted or a sorted T cell fraction (not recorded which). The CDR3 loop is CASSSRTSGGSTDTQYF. The CDR3 DNA reads as TGTGCCAGCAGTTCCCGGACTAGCGGGGGGTCCACAGATACGCAGTATTTT.